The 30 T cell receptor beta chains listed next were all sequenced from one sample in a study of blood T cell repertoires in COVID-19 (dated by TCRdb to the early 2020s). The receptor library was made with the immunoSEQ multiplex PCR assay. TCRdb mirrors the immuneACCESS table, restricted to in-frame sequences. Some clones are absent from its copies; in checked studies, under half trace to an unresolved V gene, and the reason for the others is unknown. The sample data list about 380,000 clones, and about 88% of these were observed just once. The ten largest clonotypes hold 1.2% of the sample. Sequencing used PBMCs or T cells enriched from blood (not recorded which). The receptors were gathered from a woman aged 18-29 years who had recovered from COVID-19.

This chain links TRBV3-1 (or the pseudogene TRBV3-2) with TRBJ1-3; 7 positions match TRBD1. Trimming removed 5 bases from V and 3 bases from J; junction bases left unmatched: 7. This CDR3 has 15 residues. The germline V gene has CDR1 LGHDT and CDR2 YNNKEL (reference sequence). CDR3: CASSFRQGFGNTIYF. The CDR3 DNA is TGTGCCAGCAGCTTCCGACAGGGATTTGGAAACACCATATATTTT.

The CDR3 loop reads CASSGDRGYTF. CDR3 in DNA: TGTGCCAGCAGTGGGGACAGGGGCTACACCTTC. The chain is built from TRBV28 and TRBJ1-2; 8 positions agree with TRBD1. The junction had 1 base not matched to a gene; V was cut back by 5 bases and J by 8 bases. Germline V gene lookup returns CDR1 MDHEN and CDR2 SYDVKM. This CDR3 contains 11 residues.

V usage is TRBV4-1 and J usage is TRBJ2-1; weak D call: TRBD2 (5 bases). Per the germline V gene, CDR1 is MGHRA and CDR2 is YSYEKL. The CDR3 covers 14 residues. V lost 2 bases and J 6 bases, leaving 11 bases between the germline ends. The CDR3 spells CASSQSRAGNEQFF. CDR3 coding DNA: TGCGCCAGCAGCCAATCGAGGGCAGGCAATGAGCAGTTCTTC.

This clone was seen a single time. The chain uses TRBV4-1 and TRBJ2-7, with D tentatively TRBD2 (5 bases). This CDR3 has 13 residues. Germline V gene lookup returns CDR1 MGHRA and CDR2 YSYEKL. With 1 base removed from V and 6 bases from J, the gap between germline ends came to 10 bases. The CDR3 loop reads CASSQAGEREQYF. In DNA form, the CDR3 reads TGCGCCAGCAGCCAAGCCGGGGAGCGCGAGCAGTACTTC.

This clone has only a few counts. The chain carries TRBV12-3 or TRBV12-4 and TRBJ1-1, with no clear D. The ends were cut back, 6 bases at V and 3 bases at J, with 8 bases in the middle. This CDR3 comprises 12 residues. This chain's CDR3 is CASSPVYTEAFF. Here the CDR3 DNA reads TGTGCCAGCAGCCCAGTTTACACTGAAGCTTTCTTT.

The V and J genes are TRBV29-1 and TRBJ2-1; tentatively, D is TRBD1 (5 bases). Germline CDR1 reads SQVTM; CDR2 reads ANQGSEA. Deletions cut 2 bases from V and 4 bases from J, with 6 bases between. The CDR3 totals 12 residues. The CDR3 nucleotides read TGCAGCGTTGAAAGACAGTACAATGAGCAGTTCTTC. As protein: CSVERQYNEQFF.

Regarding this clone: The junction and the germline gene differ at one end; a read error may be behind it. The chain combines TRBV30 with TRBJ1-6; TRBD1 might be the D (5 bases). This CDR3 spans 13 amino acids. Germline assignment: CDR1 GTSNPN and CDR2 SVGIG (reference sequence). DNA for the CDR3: TGTGCCTGGAGAGGGCCAGGGAATTCACCCTTCCACTTT. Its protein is CAWRGPGNSPFHF.

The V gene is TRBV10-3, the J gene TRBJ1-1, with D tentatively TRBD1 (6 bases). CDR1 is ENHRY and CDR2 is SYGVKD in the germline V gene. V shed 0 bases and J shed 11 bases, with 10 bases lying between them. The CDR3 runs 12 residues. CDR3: CAISESGGGAFF. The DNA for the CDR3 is TGTGCCATCAGTGAGTCAGGGGGGGGTGCTTTCTTT.

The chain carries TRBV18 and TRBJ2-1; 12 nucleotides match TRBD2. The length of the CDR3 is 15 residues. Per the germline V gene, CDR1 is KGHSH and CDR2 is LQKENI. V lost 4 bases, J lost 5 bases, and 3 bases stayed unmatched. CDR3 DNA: TGTGCCAGCTCACGTGGACTAGCGGGGAACAATGAGCAGTTCTTC. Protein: CASSRGLAGNNEQFF.

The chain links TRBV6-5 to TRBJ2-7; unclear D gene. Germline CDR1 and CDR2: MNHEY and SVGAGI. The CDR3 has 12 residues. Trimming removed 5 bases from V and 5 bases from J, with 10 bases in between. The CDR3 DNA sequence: TGTGCCAGCAGTACGGGTATAGACGAGCAGTACTTC. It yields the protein CASSTGIDEQYF.

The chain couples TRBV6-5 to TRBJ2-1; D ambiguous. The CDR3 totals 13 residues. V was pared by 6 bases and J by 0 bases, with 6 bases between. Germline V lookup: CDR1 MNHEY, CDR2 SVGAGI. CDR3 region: CASRRISYNEQFF. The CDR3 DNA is TGTGCCAGCAGGCGGATCTCCTACAATGAGCAGTTCTTC.

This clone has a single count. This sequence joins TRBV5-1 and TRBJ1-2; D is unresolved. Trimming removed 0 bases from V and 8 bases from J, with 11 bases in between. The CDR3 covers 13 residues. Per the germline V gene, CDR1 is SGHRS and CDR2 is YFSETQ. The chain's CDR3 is CASSLAGVQGYTF. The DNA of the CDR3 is TGCGCCAGCAGCTTGGCCGGGGTCCAGGGCTACACCTTC.

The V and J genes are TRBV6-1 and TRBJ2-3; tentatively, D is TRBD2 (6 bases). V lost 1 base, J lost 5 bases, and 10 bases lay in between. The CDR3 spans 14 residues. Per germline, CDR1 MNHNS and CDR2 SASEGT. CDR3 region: CASSEVGGRDTQYF. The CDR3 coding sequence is TGTGCCAGCAGTGAAGTCGGGGGTAGAGATACGCAGTATTTT.

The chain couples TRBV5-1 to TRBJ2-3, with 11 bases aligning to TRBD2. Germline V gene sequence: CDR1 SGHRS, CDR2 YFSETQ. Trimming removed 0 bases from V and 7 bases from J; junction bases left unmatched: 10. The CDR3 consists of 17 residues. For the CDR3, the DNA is TGCGCCAGCAGCTTGGTGTCTGTGACTAGCGGGGAAAATACGCAGTATTTT. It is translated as CASSLVSVTSGENTQYF.

The CDR3 bases are TGTGCCAGCAGTGCGGGACAGGGGCCCTATGGCTACACCTTC. This sequence encodes CASSAGQGPYGYTF. V and J are TRBV2 and TRBJ1-2; 10 nucleotides line up with TRBD1. The CDR3 totals 14 residues. V trimming: 4 bases; J trimming: 4 bases; junction bases outside the gene matches: 3. CDR1 and CDR2 from the germline V gene are SNHLY and FYNNEI. The variable domain in full, completed from reference TRBV2 and TRBJ1-2, reads EPEVTQTPSHQVTQMGQEVILRCVPISNHLYFYWYRQILGQKVEFLVSFYNNEISEKSEIFDDQFSVERPDGSNFTLKIRSTKLEDSAMYFCASSAGQGPYGYTFGSGTRLTVV.

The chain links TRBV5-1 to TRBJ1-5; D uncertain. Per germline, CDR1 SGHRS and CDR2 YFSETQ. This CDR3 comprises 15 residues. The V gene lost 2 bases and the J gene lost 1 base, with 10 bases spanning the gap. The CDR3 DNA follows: TGCGCCAGCAGCTTCGGGATCGGGAGCAATCAGCCCCAGCATTTT. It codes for CASSFGIGSNQPQHF.

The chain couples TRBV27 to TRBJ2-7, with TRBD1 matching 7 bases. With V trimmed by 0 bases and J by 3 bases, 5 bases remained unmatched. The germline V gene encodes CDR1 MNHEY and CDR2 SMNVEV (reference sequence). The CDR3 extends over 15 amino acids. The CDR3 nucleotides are TGTGCCAGCAGTTTATCCTTGGCAGGGGGCTACGAGCAGTACTTC. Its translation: CASSLSLAGGYEQYF.

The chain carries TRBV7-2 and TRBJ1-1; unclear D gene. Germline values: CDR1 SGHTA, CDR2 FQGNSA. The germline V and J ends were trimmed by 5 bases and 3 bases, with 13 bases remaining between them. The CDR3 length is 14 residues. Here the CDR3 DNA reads TGTGCCAGCAGCCCCGGCCGGGAGTACACTGAAGCTTTCTTT. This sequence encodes CASSPGREYTEAFF.

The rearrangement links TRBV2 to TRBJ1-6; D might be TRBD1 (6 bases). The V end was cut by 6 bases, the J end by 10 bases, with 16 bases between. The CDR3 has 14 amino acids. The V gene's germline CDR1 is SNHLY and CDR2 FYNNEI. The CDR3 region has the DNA TGTGCCAGCAGCCCACAGGGTGGAATCTCACCCCTCCACTTT. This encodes CASSPQGGISPLHF.

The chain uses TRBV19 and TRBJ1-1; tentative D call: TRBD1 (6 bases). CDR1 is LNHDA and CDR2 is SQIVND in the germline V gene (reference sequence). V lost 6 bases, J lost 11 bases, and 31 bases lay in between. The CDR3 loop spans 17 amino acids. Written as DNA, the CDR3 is TGTGCCAGTAGCGGGAACAAAAACAGGGCGCGGGCTTTTTTGGCTTTCTTT. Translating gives CASSGNKNRARAFLAFF.

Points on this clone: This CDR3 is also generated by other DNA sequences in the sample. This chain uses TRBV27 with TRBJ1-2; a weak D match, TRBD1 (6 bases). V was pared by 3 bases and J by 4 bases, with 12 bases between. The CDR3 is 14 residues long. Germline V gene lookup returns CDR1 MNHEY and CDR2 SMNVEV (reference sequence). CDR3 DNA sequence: TGTGCCAGCAGTTTTGGAGGGGGGGGCTATGGCTACACCTTC. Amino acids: CASSFGGGGYGYTF.

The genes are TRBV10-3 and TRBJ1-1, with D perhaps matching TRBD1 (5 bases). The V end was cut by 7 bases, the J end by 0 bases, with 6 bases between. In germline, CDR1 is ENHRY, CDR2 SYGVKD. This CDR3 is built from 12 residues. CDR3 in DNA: TGTGCCATCAAAGGGGTGAACACTGAAGCTTTCTTT. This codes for CAIKGVNTEAFF.

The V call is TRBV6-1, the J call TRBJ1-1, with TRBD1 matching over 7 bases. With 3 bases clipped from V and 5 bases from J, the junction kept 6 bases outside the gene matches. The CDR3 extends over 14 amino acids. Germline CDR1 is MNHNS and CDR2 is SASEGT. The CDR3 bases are TGTGCCAGCAGTGACAGGGGCAGGGGGACTGAAGCTTTCTTT. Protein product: CASSDRGRGTEAFF.

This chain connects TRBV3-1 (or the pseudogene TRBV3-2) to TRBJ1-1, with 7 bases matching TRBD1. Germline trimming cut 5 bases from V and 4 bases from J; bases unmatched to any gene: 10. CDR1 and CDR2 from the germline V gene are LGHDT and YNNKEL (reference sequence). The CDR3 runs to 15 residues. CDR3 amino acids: CASSLGQGESTEAFF. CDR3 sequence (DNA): TGTGCCAGCAGCTTGGGGCAGGGGGAAAGCACTGAAGCTTTCTTT.

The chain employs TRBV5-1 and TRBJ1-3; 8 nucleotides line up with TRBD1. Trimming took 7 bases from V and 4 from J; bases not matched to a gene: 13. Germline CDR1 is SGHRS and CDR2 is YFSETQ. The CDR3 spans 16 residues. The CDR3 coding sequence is TGCGCCAGCCGCCGACCAGGGGGCAGATCCGGAAACACCATATATTTT. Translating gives CASRRPGGRSGNTIYF. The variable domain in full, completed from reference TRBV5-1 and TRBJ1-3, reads KAGVTQTPRYLIKTRGQQVTLSCSPISGHRSVSWYQQTPGQGLQFLFEYFSETQRNKGNFPGRFSGRQFSNSRSEMNVSTLELGDSALYLCASRRPGGRSGNTIYFGEGSWLTVV.

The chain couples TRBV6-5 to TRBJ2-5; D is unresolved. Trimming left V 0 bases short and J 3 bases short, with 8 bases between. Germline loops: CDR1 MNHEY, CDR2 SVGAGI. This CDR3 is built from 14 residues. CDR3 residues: CASSYSPVKETQYF. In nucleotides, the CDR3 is TGTGCCAGCAGTTACTCCCCAGTGAAAGAGACCCAGTACTTC.

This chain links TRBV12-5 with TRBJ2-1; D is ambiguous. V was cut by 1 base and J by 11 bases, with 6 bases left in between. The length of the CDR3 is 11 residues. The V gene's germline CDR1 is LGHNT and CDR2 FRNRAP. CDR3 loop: CASGLGLQQFF. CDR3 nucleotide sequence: TGTGCTAGTGGTTTGGGACTCCAGCAGTTCTTC.

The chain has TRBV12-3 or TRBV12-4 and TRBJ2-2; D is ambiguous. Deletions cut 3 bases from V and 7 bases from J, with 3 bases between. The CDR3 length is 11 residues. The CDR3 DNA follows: TGTGCCAGCAGTTTTTACGGGGAGCTGTTTTTT. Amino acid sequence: CASSFYGELFF.

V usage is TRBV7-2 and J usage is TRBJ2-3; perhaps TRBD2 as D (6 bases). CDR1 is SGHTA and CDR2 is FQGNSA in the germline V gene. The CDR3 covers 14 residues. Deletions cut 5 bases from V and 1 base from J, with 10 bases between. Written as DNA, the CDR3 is TGTGCCAGCAGCCAAAGCGGGCGCACAGATACGCAGTATTTT. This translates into CASSQSGRTDTQYF.

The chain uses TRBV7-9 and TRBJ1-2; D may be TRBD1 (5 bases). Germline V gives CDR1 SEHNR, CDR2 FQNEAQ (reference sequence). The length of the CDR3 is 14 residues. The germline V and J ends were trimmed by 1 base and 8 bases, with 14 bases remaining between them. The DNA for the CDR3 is TGTGCCAGCAGCTTAGACTTTCAGGGCTCCGGCTACACCTTC. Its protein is CASSLDFQGSGYTF.